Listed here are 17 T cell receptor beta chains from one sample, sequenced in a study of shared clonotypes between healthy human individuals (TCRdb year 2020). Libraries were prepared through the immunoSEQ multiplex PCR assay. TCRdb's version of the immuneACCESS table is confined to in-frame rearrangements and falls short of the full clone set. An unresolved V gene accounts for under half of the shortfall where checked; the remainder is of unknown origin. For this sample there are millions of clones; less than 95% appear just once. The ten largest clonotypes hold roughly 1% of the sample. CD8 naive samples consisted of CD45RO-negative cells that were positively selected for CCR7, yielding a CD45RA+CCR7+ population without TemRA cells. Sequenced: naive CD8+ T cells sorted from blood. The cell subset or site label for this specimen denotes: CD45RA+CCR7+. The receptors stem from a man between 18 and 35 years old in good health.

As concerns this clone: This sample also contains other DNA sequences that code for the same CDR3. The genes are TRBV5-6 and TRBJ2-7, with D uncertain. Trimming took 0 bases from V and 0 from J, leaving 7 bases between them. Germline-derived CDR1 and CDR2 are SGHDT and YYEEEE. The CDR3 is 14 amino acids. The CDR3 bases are TGTGCCAGCAGCTTGGGGGGTACCTCCTACGAGCAGTACTTC. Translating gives CASSLGGTSYEQYF.

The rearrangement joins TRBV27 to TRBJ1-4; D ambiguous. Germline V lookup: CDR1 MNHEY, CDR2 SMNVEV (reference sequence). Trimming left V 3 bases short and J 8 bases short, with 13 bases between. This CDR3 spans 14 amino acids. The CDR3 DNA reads TGTGCCAGCAGTTTCGGTGGGTCCTTAGAAAAACTGTTTTTT. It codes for CASSFGGSLEKLFF.

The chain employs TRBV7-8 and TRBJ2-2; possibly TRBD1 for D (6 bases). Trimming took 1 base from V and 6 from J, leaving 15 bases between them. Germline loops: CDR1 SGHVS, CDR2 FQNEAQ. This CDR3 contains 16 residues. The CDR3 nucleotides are TGTGCCAGCAGCTTAGTTGGTGGGTCAGGGGCCGGGGAGCTGTTTTTT. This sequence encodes CASSLVGGSGAGELFF.

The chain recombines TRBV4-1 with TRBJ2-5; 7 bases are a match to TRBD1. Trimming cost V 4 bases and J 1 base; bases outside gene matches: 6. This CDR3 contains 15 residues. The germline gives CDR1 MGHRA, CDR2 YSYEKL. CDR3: CASSRLGQLQETQYF. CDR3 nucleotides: TGCGCCAGCAGCCGTCTGGGACAGCTCCAAGAGACCCAGTACTTC.

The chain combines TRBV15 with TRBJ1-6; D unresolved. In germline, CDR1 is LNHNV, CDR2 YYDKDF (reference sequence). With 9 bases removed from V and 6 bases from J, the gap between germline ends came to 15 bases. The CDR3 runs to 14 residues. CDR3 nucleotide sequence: TGTGCCACGGGAAAGACACCGGGTAATTCACCCCTCCACTTT. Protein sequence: CATGKTPGNSPLHF.

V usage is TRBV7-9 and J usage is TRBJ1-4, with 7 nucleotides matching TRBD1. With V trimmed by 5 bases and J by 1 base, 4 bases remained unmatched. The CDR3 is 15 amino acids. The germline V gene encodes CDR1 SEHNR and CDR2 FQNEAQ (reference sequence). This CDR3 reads CASSTRQGTNEKLFF. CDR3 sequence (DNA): TGTGCCAGCAGCACCCGACAGGGAACTAATGAAAAACTGTTTTTT.

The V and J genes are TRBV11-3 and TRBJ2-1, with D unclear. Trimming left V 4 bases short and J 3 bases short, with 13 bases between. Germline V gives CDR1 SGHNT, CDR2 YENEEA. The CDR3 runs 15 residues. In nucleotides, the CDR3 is TGTGCCAGCAGCTCGGACCGAAAGCTCTACAATGAGCAGTTCTTC. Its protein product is CASSSDRKLYNEQFF.

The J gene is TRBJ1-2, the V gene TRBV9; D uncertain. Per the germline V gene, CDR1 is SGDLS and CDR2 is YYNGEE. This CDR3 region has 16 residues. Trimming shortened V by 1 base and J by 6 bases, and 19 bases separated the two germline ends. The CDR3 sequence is CASSVNRGQTSDGYTF. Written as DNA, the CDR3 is TGTGCCAGCAGCGTAAATCGAGGGCAAACGAGTGATGGCTACACCTTC.

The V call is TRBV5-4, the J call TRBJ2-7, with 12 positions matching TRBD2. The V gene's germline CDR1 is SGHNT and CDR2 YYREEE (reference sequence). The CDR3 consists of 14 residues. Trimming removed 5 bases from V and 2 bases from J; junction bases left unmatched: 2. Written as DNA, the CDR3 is TGTGCCAGCAGTGGACTAGCGGGAACCTACGAGCAGTACTTC. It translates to CASSGLAGTYEQYF.

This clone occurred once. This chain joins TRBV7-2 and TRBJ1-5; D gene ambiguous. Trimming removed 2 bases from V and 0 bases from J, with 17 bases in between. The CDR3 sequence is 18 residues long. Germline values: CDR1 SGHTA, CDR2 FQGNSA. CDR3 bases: TGTGCCAGCAGCTTATCATCCCGTTCGGTATATAGCAATCAGCCCCAGCATTTT. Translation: CASSLSSRSVYSNQPQHF.

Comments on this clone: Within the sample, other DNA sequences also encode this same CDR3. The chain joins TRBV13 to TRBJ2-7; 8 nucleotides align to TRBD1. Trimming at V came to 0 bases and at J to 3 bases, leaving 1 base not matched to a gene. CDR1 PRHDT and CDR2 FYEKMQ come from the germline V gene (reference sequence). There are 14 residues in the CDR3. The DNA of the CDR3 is TGTGCCAGCAGCTTAGGCGACAGGGGCTACGAGCAGTACTTC. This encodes CASSLGDRGYEQYF.

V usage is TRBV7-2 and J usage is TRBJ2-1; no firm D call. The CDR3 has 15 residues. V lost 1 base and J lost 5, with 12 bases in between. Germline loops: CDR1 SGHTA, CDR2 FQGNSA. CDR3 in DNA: TGTGCCAGCAGCTTAGGGATCCCCCCAAACAATGAGCAGTTCTTC. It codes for CASSLGIPPNNEQFF.

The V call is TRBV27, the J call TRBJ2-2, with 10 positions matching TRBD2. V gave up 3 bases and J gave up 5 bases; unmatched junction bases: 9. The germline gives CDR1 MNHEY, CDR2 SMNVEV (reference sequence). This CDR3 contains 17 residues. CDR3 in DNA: TGTGCCAGCAGTTTCGGGTATCTAGCGGGGGCGACCGGGGAGCTGTTTTTT. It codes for CASSFGYLAGATGELFF.

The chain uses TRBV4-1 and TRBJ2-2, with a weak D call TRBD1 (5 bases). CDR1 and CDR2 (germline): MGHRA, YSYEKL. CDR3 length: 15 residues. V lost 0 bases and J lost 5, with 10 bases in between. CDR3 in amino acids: CASSQETEGTGELFF. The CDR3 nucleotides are TGCGCCAGCAGCCAAGAGACAGAAGGAACCGGGGAGCTGTTTTTT.

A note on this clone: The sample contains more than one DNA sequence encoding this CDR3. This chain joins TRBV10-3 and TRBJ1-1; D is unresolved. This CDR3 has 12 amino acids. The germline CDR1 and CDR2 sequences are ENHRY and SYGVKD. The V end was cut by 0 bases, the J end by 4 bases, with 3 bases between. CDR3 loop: CAISESGTEAFF. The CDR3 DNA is TGTGCCATCAGTGAGTCAGGCACTGAAGCTTTCTTT.

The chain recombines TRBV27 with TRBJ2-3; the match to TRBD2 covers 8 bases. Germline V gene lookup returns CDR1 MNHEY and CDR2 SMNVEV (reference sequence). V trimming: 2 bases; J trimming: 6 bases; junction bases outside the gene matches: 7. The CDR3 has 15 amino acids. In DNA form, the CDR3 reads TGTGCCAGCAGTTTAAAAGCGGGGGCGCCGGATACGCAGTATTTT. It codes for CASSLKAGAPDTQYF.

The CDR3 reads CASSIDWGPAKNIQYF. The CDR3 DNA reads as TGTGCCAGCAGCATCGACTGGGGCCCAGCCAAAAACATTCAGTACTTC. The chain combines TRBV7-9 with TRBJ2-4; the D gene is possibly TRBD1 (5 bases). The CDR3 contains 16 residues. Trimming cost V 5 bases and J 0 bases, with 14 bases left between them. Germline-derived CDR1 and CDR2 are SEHNR and FQNEAQ (reference sequence).